A selection of T cell receptor beta chains follows, all from one sample in a study of blood T cell repertoires in COVID-19. The method was immunoSEQ multiplex PCR; TCRdb's version includes in-frame clones alone and lacks a portion of them. The sample records some 75,000 clones, roughly 82% being singletons. Sequencing was carried out using peripheral blood. All receptors derive from a woman of 80 years or more with active or convalescent COVID-19. Each CDR3 is given with its conserved first and last residue. A D gene is named only where the DNA matches it firmly. Not all rows give a size; the values are once, few, many and, for expanded clones, a class.

>NA|TRBV29-1|TRBJ2-3|NA
TGCAGCGTTACTGGGTGGCTAGCAATCGTGGATACGCAGTATTTT
CSVTGWLAIVDTQYF
>NA|TRBV4-1|TRBJ2-1|TRBD2
TGCGCCAGCAGCCACACTATGGGCGGGGGGACTTCACATGAGCAGTTCTTC
CASSHTMGGGTSHEQFF
>NA|TRBV18|TRBJ1-5|NA
TGTGCCAGTCATGGGCCCCATCAGCCCCAGCATTTT
CASHGPHQPQHF
>NA|TRBV18|TRBJ1-5|NA
TGTGCCAGCTCACCTGGGACTTTATACGCTAGCAATCAGCCCCAGCATTTT
CASSPGTLYASNQPQHF
>NA|TRBV7-9|TRBJ2-3|NA
TGTGCCAGCAGCTCCGGAGCGTACACAGATACGCAGTATTTT
CASSSGAYTDTQYF
>NA|TRBV14|TRBJ1-5|NA
TGTGCCAGCAGCCAAGATCGGGTCACACTTGATCTGTACAATCAGCCCCAGCATTTT
CASSQDRVTLDLYNQPQHF
>NA|TRBV3-1/TRBV3-2|TRBJ1-1|TRBD1
TGTGCCAGCAGCCAGGGACAGGGCCCGTACACTGAAGCTTTCTTT
CASSQGQGPYTEAFF
>once|TRBV7-8|TRBJ1-4|NA
TGTGCCAGCAGCCAGCGTGGAGGGGAAGTAGGGGAAAAACTGTTTTTT
CASSQRGGEVGEKLFF
>NA|TRBV11-2|TRBJ1-4|TRBD1
TGTGCCAGCAGCTTACAGGGGGCGTCTAATGAAAAACTGTTTTTT
CASSLQGASNEKLFF
>NA|TRBV9|TRBJ2-7|NA
TGTGCCAGCAGCGTAGATAAGGGGTCGCCAGGATACGAGCAGTACTTC
CASSVDKGSPGYEQYF
>NA|TRBV18|TRBJ2-3|TRBD2
TGTGCCAGCTCACCACGGACTAGCGGGGGGACCTATACGCAGTATTTT
CASSPRTSGGTYTQYF
>NA|TRBV27|TRBJ1-1|NA
TGTGCCAGCAGTTTACGAGGGTCGCACACTGAAGCTTTCTTT
CASSLRGSHTEAFF
>NA|TRBV3-1/TRBV3-2|TRBJ2-5|TRBD2
TGTGCCAGCAGCCAGTACCTAGCGGAGCAAGAGACCCAGTACTTC
CASSQYLAEQETQYF
>NA|TRBV13|TRBJ2-4|TRBD2
TGTGCCAGCAGCCTAAGGAGCGGGGGTTTGATTCAGTACTTC
CASSLRSGGLIQYF
>once|TRBV7-8|TRBJ2-2|TRBD1
TGTGCCAGCAGCCCGGGGACAGCGAACACCGGGGAGCTGTTTTTT
CASSPGTANTGELFF
>few|TRBV10-2|TRBJ2-2|TRBD1
TGCGCCAGCGGGACAGGGGGTGGCACCGGGGAGCTGTTTTTT
CASGTGGGTGELFF
>NA|TRBV15|TRBJ1-6|TRBD1
TGTGCCACCAGCAGATCCAGGGACAGGGATTCACCCCTCCACTTT
CATSRSRDRDSPLHF
>few|TRBV7-2|TRBJ2-2|TRBD1
TGTGCCAGCAGCGCGACAGGGGCGGACACCGGGGAGCTGTTTTTT
CASSATGADTGELFF
>NA|TRBV6-1|TRBJ1-1|NA
TGTGCCAGCAGTGAACTACGGGGAAACACTGAAGCTTTCTTT
CASSELRGNTEAFF
>NA|TRBV5-1|TRBJ2-7|NA
TGCGCCAGCAACCCGGACAGACCCTACGAGCAGTACTTC
CASNPDRPYEQYF
>NA|TRBV9|TRBJ2-5|NA
TGTGCCAGCAGCCGCGGAGAGACCCAGTACTTC
CASSRGETQYF
>NA|TRBV7-2|TRBJ2-3|NA
TGTGCCAGCAGCTTAGTAGTCACAGATACGCAGTATTTT
CASSLVVTDTQYF
>NA|TRBV14|TRBJ2-5|TRBD2
TGTGCCAGCAGCCCGTGGACTAGCGGGGCCCGGGGGGAGACCCAGTACTTC
CASSPWTSGARGETQYF
>NA|TRBV10-1|TRBJ2-3|NA
TGCGCCAGCAGTGAGGGACTAAGTTGGTTCGCTAGCACAGATACGCAGTATTTT
CASSEGLSWFASTDTQYF
>NA|TRBV3-1/TRBV3-2|TRBJ2-5|NA
TGTGCCAGCAGCCAGCAGGGTGGGGAGACCCAGTACTTC
CASSQQGGETQYF
>few|TRBV7-2|TRBJ1-1|NA
TGTGCCAGCAGCTACAGGGTGGATACTGAAGCTTTCTTT
CASSYRVDTEAFF
>few|TRBV7-2|TRBJ2-2|NA
TGTGCCAGCAGCTTAGTACAGAACACCGGGGAGCTGTTTTTT
CASSLVQNTGELFF
>NA|TRBV2|TRBJ2-5|NA
TGTGCCAGCAAAATCGGGACAAGGGAGACCCAGTACTTC
CASKIGTRETQYF
>NA|TRBV12-5|TRBJ1-5|NA
TGTGCTAGTGGTTTGTTCGTATCAGGTGCCTATAGCAATCAGCCCCAGCATTTT
CASGLFVSGAYSNQPQHF
>few|TRBV10-3|TRBJ1-2|TRBD1
TGTGCCATCAGCCCCCGTCGGGACAGGGGGCGGCCAGGTTATGGCTACACCTTC
CAISPRRDRGRPGYGYTF
>few|TRBV5-1|TRBJ1-3|NA
TGCGCCAGCAGCATCGGGACTGGAAACACCATATATTTT
CASSIGTGNTIYF
>NA|TRBV2|TRBJ2-7|TRBD1
TGTGCCAGCACCGGAATCAGGGGGATCTCCTACGAGCAGTACTTC
CASTGIRGISYEQYF
>NA|TRBV7-9|TRBJ2-3|NA
TGTGCCAGCAGCTTAGGAGAGGCGACGCAGTATTTT
CASSLGEATQYF
>once|TRBV7-2|TRBJ2-5|NA
TGTGCCAGCAGCTCACAGGGTAAACAAGAGACCCAGTACTTC
CASSSQGKQETQYF
>NA|TRBV2|TRBJ1-3|NA
TGTGCCAGCAGTGTCACAGGGCGAGGCACCATATATTTT
CASSVTGRGTIYF
>NA|TRBV7-2|TRBJ2-5|TRBD1
TGTGCCAGCAGCTTATCCCAGGGGGCGCGGCAAGAGACCCAGTACTTC
CASSLSQGARQETQYF
>few|TRBV2|TRBJ2-5|NA
TGTGCCAGCACCTCCGAGGGTACCGACCAAGAGACCCAGTACTTC
CASTSEGTDQETQYF